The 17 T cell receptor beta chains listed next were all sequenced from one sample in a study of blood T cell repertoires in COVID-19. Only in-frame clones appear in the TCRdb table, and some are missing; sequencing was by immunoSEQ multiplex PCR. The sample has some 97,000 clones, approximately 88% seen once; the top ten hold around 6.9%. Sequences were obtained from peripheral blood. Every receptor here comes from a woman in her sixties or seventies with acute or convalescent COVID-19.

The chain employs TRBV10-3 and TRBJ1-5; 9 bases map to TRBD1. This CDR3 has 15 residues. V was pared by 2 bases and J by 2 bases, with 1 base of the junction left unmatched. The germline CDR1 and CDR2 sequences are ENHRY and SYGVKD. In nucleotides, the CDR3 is TGTGCCATCAGTGAGGGGGACAGGGGCAATCAGCCCCAGCATTTT. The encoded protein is CAISEGDRGNQPQHF.

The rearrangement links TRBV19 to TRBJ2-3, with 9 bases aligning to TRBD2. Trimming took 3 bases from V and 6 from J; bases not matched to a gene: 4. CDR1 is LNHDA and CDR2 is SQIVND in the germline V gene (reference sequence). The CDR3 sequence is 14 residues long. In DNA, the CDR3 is TGTGCCAGTAGTATCAGCGGGAGGAGGGATACGCAGTATTTT. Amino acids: CASSISGRRDTQYF.

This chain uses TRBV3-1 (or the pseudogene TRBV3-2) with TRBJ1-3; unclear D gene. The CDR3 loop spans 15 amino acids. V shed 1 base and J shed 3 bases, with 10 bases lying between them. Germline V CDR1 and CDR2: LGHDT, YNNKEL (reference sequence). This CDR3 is CASSQVGGFGNTIYF. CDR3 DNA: TGTGCCAGCAGCCAAGTAGGAGGGTTTGGAAACACCATATATTTT.

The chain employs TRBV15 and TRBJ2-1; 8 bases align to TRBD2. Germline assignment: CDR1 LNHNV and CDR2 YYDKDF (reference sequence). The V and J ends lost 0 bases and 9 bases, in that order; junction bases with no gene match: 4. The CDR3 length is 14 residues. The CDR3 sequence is CATSRDIAGGEQFF. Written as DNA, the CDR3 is TGTGCCACCAGCAGAGATATTGCGGGGGGTGAGCAGTTCTTC.

The CDR3 reads CATLGRGGTEAFF. CDR3 in DNA: TGTGCCACCCTGGGGAGGGGTGGAACTGAAGCTTTCTTT. J is TRBJ1-1 and V is TRBV15; possibly TRBD1 for D (5 bases). CDR3 length: 13 amino acids. Germline V gene data show CDR1 as LNHNV and CDR2 as YYDKDF (reference sequence). Trimming stripped 8 bases from V and 5 bases from J, with 15 bases between. Together with reference TRBV15 and TRBJ1-1, the CDR3 gives the full variable domain: DAMVIQNPRYQVTQFGKPVTLSCSQTLNHNVMYWYQQKSSQAPKLLFHYYDKDFNNEADTPDNFQSRRPNTSFCFLDIRSPGLGDTAMYLCATLGRGGTEAFFGQGTRLTVV.

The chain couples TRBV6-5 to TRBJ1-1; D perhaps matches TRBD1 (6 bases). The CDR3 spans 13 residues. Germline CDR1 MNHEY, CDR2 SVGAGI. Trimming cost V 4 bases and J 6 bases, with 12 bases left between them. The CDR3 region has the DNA TGTGCCAGCAGTTCCCCACAGGGAGCTGAAGCTTTCTTT. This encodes CASSSPQGAEAFF.

The CDR3 here is CAWQRTGSSYNSPLHF. The CDR3 nucleotides read TGTGCCTGGCAGAGGACGGGAAGCTCCTATAATTCACCCCTCCACTTT. This chain connects TRBV30 to TRBJ1-6, with D hard to call. V dropped 5 bases and J dropped 0 bases, with 14 bases sitting between them. The germline V gene encodes CDR1 GTSNPN and CDR2 SVGIG (reference sequence). The CDR3 extends over 16 amino acids.

This chain's CDR3 is CASSQDLLAGAPQYF. CDR3 nucleotide sequence: TGTGCCAGCAGCCAAGATTTACTAGCGGGAGCCCCGCAGTACTTC. The chain couples TRBV14 to TRBJ2-7; 11 bases are shared with TRBD2. The CDR3 contains 15 residues. J was trimmed by 9 bases and V by 0 bases; bases with no gene match: 7. The germline gives CDR1 SGHDN, CDR2 FVKESK.

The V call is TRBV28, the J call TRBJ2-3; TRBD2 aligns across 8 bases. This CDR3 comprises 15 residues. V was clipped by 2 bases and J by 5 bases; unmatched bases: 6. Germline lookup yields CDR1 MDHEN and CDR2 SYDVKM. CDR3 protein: CASSLPAGVVDTQYF. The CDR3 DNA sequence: TGTGCCAGCAGTTTACCAGCGGGAGTGGTAGATACGCAGTATTTT.

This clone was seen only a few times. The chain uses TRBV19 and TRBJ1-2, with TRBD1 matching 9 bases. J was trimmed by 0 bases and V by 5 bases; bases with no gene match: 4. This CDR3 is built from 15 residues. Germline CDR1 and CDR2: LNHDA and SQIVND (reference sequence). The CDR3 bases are TGTGCCAGTAGTGAAACAGGGGGCACTAACTATGGCTACACCTTC. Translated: CASSETGGTNYGYTF.

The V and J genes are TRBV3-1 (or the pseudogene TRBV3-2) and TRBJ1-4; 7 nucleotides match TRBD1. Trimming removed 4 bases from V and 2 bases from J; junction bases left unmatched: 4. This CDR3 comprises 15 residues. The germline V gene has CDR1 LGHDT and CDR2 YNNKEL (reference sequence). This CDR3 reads CASSLLQGTNEKLFF. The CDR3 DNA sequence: TGTGCCAGCAGCCTACTACAGGGGACTAATGAAAAACTGTTTTTT.

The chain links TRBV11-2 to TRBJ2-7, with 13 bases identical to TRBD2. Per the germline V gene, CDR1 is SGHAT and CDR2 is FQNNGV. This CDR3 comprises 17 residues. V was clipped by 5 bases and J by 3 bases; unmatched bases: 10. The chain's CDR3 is CASSLQPGLAGYYEQYV. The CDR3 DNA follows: TGTGCCAGCAGCCTGCAGCCGGGACTAGCGGGATACTACGAGCAGTACGTC.

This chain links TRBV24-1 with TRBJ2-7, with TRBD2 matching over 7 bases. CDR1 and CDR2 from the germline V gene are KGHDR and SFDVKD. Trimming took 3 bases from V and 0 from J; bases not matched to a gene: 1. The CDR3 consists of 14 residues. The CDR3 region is CATSDRTSSYEQYF. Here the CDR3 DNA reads TGTGCCACCAGTGATAGGACTAGCTCCTACGAGCAGTACTTC.

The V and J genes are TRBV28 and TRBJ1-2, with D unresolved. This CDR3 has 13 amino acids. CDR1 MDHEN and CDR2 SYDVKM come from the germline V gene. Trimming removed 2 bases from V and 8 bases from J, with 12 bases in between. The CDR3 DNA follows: TGTGCCAGCAGTTTAGATGTGGGAGGAGGCTACACCTTC. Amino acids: CASSLDVGGGYTF.

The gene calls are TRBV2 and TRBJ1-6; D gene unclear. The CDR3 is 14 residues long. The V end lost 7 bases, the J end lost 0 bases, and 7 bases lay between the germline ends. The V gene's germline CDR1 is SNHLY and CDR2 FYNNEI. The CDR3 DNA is TGTGCCAGCACCCTTAGCTCCTATAATTCACCCCTCCACTTT. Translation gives CASTLSSYNSPLHF.

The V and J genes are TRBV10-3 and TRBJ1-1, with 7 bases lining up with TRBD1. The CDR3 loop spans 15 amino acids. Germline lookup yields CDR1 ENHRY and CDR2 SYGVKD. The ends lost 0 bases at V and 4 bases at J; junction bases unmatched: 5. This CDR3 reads CAISESQGVGTEAFF. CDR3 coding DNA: TGTGCCATCAGTGAGTCGCAGGGGGTAGGCACTGAAGCTTTCTTT.

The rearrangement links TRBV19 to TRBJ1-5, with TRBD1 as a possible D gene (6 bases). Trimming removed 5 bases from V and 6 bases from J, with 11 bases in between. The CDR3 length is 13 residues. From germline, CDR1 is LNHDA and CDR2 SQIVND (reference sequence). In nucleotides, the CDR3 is TGTGCCAGTAGTGTCCTACAGGGTCAGCCCCAGCATTTT. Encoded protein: CASSVLQGQPQHF.